Sequencing of this TCR beta chain was carried out in a study of cytomegalovirus exposure and HLA in healthy donors. A word on this clone: No antigen is known for it.

With 60 Vbeta and 13 Jbeta primers, the PCR was carried out. The assay was immunoSEQ multiplex PCR, and TCRdb's table has in-frame clones only and misses some. The table includes fewer than 250,000 clones, over 70% detected once. Although they were nominally healthy when sampled, donors likely had unrecorded immune exposures. The study, taken as a whole, reports: Most of the TCR beta V segments (in an earlier analysis) were productive either about 87% or about 30% of the time. TCR sequences were mostly rare, though some public TCRs occurred in many donors.

Between the trimmed V and J ends, which lost 5 bases and 1 base, there was a span of 8 bases. The CDR3 consists of 13 residues. Germline V gene sequence: CDR1 PRHDT, CDR2 FYEKMQ (reference sequence). The rearrangement joins TRBV13 to TRBJ1-1; no clear D gene. This TCR was recovered from a young woman in good health and CMV-seronegative. The sequenced sample was PBMCs. The CDR3 protein is CASSAGSNTEAFF. The DNA for the CDR3 is TGTGCCAGCAGCGCCGGGTCGAACACTGAAGCTTTCTTT.